The next 18 T cell receptor beta chains were all read from a single sample in a study of OX40 agonist ivuxolimab in advanced cancers. Libraries were prepared by immunoSEQ multiplex PCR; TCRdb keeps only in-frame clonotypes and omits some of them. The sample includes approximately 30,000 clones, approximately 80% of them seen just once. The sample consisted of CD4+ or CD8+ T cells sorted from blood, taken in a trial of the OX40 agonist ivuxolimab. Receptors were obtained from an adult with an advanced solid tumor such as melanoma, head and neck, liver or kidney cancer.

This chain joins TRBV10-2 and TRBJ2-2, with 10 bases that match TRBD1. The ends lost 6 bases at V and 6 bases at J; junction bases unmatched: 4. The CDR3 extends over 14 amino acids. In germline, CDR1 is WSHSY, CDR2 SAAADI. CDR3 residues: CASSRDRGPGELFF. In nucleotides, the CDR3 is TGCGCCAGCAGCCGGGACAGGGGACCCGGGGAGCTGTTTTTT.

The gene calls are TRBV4-1 and TRBJ2-1; TRBD1 agrees at 9 bases. Trimming cost V 4 bases and J 3 bases; bases outside gene matches: 13. CDR3 size: 18 residues. The germline V gene has CDR1 MGHRA and CDR2 YSYEKL. The DNA for the CDR3 is TGCGCCAGCAGCCCAACCCCAGGGCCGGGACAGGGCTACAATGAGCAGTTCTTC. The encoded protein is CASSPTPGPGQGYNEQFF.

The rearrangement uses TRBV4-3 and TRBJ2-1; D might be TRBD2 (5 bases). V shed 0 bases and J shed 2 bases, with 11 bases lying between them. The germline V gene has CDR1 LGHNA and CDR2 YSLEER. There are 16 residues in the CDR3. The CDR3 loop reads CASSQDRLSAYNEQFF. In DNA, the CDR3 is TGCGCCAGCAGCCAAGACCGTCTTAGCGCCTACAATGAGCAGTTCTTC.

The chain combines TRBV7-8 with TRBJ2-1; D is perhaps TRBD2 (6 bases). CDR1 is SGHVS, CDR2 FQNEAQ, per germline. The CDR3 is 17 amino acids. V was pared by 7 bases and J by 6 bases, with 25 bases between. CDR3 DNA: TGTGCCAGCATGCCGGGAGTTAGGGCGGTGACGGTCAATGAGCAGTTCTTC. It specifies CASMPGVRAVTVNEQFF. The full variable domain, its missing parts supplied by reference TRBV7-8 and TRBJ2-1, is GAGVSQSPRYKVAKRGQDVALRCDPISGHVSLFWYQQALGQGPEFLTYFQNEAQLDKSGLPSDRFFAERPEGSVSTLKIQRTQQEDSAVYLCASMPGVRAVTVNEQFFGPGTRLTVL.

This chain connects TRBV6-6 to TRBJ2-3; tentatively, D is TRBD1 or TRBD2 (5 bases each). The germline V gene encodes CDR1 MNHNY and CDR2 SVGAGI (reference sequence). CDR3 size: 14 residues. The germline V and J ends were trimmed by 4 bases and 1 base, with 9 bases remaining between them. CDR3 in amino acids: CASSWGGRTDTQYF. CDR3 sequence (DNA): TGTGCCAGCAGTTGGGGCGGGCGCACAGATACGCAGTATTTT.

The chain uses TRBV6-6 and TRBJ2-3; D gene ambiguous. V was clipped by 7 bases and J by 5 bases, with 4 bases between them. The CDR3 runs to 10 residues. Germline CDR1 is MNHNY and CDR2 is SVGAGI (reference sequence). The CDR3 region is CASIGDTQYF. DNA of the CDR3: TGTGCCAGCATCGGAGATACGCAGTATTTT.

The chain combines TRBV18 with TRBJ2-7; TRBD2 is a possible D gene (5 bases). The V end lost 0 bases, the J end lost 5 bases, and 5 bases lay between the germline ends. The CDR3 runs 12 residues. Germline V gene data show CDR1 as KGHSH and CDR2 as LQKENI. The CDR3 bases are TGTGCCAGCTCACCACCTAGCGACGAGCAGTACTTC. Protein: CASSPPSDEQYF.

The chain couples TRBV6-6 to TRBJ2-7; 7 positions match TRBD1. The CDR3 is made up of 16 amino acids. Germline V lookup: CDR1 MNHNY, CDR2 SVGAGI (reference sequence). Unmatched junction bases numbered 12, after V lost 2 bases and J lost 5 bases. CDR3 sequence: CASSYGGQVGFDEQYF. The CDR3 region has the DNA TGTGCCAGCAGTTACGGTGGACAGGTGGGATTCGACGAGCAGTACTTC.

This clone appeared a few times. This chain connects TRBV5-5 to TRBJ2-4; D unresolved. Germline CDR1 and CDR2: SGHKS and YYEKEE (reference sequence). The V end lost 2 bases, the J end lost 2 bases, and 14 bases lay between the germline ends. The CDR3 is 16 amino acids. In nucleotides, the CDR3 is TGTGCCAGCAGCTTAGACCCCTCCGTCCCCAAAAACATTCAGTACTTC. Protein: CASSLDPSVPKNIQYF.

This sequence joins TRBV19 and TRBJ1-6, with 7 bases identical to TRBD1. Germline CDR1 and CDR2: LNHDA and SQIVND (reference sequence). The V gene end was trimmed by 3 bases and the J gene end by 6 bases; junction bases not matched to a gene: 8. The CDR3 has 16 residues. The CDR3, as DNA: TGTGCCAGTAGTATGGAAGGGGGCGAGATTAATTCACCCCTCCACTTT. It specifies CASSMEGGEINSPLHF. Combining the CDR3 with reference TRBV19 and TRBJ1-6 gives the whole variable domain DGGITQSPKYLFRKEGQNVTLSCEQNLNHDAMYWYRQDPGQGLRLIYYSQIVNDFQKGDIAEGYSVSREKKESFPLTVTSAQKNPTAFYLCASSMEGGEINSPLHFGNGTRLTVT.

This chain connects TRBV11-3 to TRBJ1-1; D is ambiguous. The ends were cut back, 4 bases at V and 5 bases at J, with 11 bases in the middle. The V gene's germline CDR1 is SGHNT and CDR2 YENEEA. The CDR3 runs to 13 residues. The CDR3: CASSYDGNTEAFF. The CDR3 region has the DNA TGTGCCAGCAGCTATGACGGGAATACTGAAGCTTTCTTT.

The chain joins TRBV2 to TRBJ2-5, with D unclear. The J call may be incorrect, as the DNA end agrees better with TRBJ2-7. CDR1 and CDR2 (germline): SNHLY, FYNNEI. This CDR3 region has 12 residues. CDR3 DNA sequence: TGTGCCAGCAGTAGCCTATCCTACGAGCAGTACTTC. It specifies CASSSLSYEQYF.

V usage is TRBV29-1 and J usage is TRBJ1-2; 10 bases match TRBD1. Losses at the gene ends were 6 bases for V and 7 bases for J; bases not matched to a gene: 11. This CDR3 has 14 residues. Germline V gives CDR1 SQVTM, CDR2 ANQGSEA. The CDR3: CSVDDRGPSAGYTF. CDR3 in DNA: TGCAGCGTCGATGACAGGGGGCCTTCGGCTGGCTACACCTTC.

The chain uses TRBV11-2 and TRBJ2-7, with D perhaps assigned TRBD1 or TRBD2 (5 bases each). This CDR3 contains 15 residues. The ends were cut back, 3 bases at V and 0 bases at J, with 12 bases in the middle. Germline CDR1 is SGHAT and CDR2 is FQNNGV. The chain's CDR3 is CASSFAPGPSYEQYF. As DNA, the CDR3 is TGTGCCAGCAGCTTTGCTCCGGGACCCTCCTACGAGCAGTACTTC.

The chain links TRBV5-1 to TRBJ1-6; D gene ambiguous. V was clipped by 4 bases and J by 2 bases, with 7 bases between them. The CDR3 loop spans 14 amino acids. CDR1 and CDR2 (germline): SGHRS, YFSETQ. This CDR3 reads CASSPGTYNSPLHF. CDR3 nucleotides: TGCGCCAGCAGCCCCGGGACCTATAATTCACCCCTCCACTTT.

The V call is TRBV10-1, the J call TRBJ1-1; 7 bases fit TRBD1. The trim removed 5 bases at V and 5 bases at J, leaving 5 bases unmatched. The CDR3 runs to 13 residues. Germline lookup yields CDR1 WNHNN and CDR2 SYGVQD (reference sequence). The CDR3 DNA is TGCGCCAGCAGTCCAGGGGGATTGACTGAAGCTTTCTTT. Translation: CASSPGGLTEAFF.

This chain connects TRBV7-6 to TRBJ1-1; D is unresolved. The germline V gene has CDR1 SGHVS and CDR2 FNYEAQ. The CDR3 runs 13 residues. Trimming took 2 bases from V and 6 from J, leaving 10 bases between them. The CDR3 nucleotides read TGTGCCAGCAGCTTAACTGGTTCCCCTGAAGCTTTCTTT. It yields the protein CASSLTGSPEAFF.

The V call is TRBV27, the J call TRBJ2-1; TRBD1 matches 12 bases. CDR3 length: 16 amino acids. Germline V gene sequence: CDR1 MNHEY, CDR2 SMNVEV (reference sequence). The V segment lost 3 bases and the J segment 6 bases; nucleotides outside the gene matches: 6. The CDR3 loop reads CASSFIPGQGANEQFF. The CDR3 DNA is TGTGCCAGCAGTTTCATACCGGGACAGGGGGCCAATGAGCAGTTCTTC.